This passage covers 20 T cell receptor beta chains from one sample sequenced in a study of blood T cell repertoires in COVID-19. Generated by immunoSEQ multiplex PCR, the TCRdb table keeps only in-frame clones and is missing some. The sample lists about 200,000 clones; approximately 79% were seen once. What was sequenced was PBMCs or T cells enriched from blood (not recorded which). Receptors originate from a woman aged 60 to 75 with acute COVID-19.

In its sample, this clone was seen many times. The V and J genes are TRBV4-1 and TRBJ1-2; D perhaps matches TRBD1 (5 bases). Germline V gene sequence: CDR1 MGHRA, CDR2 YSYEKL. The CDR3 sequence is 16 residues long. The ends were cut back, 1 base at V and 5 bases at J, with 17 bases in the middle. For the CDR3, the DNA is TGCGCCAGCAGCCAAGCAAAGCAGGCCCGGGGGTATGGCTACACCTTC. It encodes CASSQAKQARGYGYTF.

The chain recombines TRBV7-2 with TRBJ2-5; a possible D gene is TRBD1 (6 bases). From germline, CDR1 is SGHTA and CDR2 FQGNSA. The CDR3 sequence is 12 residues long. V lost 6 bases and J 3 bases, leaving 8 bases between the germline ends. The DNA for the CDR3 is TGTGCCAGCAGTCAGGGGAAAGAGACCCAGTACTTC. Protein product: CASSQGKETQYF. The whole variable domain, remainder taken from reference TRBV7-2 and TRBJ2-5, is GAGVSQSPSNKVTEKGKDVELRCDPISGHTALYWYRQSLGQGLEFLIYFQGNSAPDKSGLPSDRFSAERTGGSVSTLTIQRTQQEDSAVYLCASSQGKETQYFGPGTRLLVL.

The CDR3 is CASSSIGKPQHF. The CDR3 nucleotides read TGTGCCAGCAGCTCTATCGGGAAACCCCAGCATTTT. The chain links TRBV12-3 or TRBV12-4 to TRBJ1-5; D is uncertain. The CDR3 sequence is 12 residues long. V was pared by 6 bases and J by 10 bases, with 13 bases between.

Here the CDR3 reads CAWSGQAGNQPQHF. CDR3 bases: TGTGCCTGGAGTGGTCAGGCCGGCAATCAGCCCCAGCATTTT. The chain carries TRBV30 and TRBJ1-5; D gene unclear. Germline-derived CDR1 and CDR2 are GTSNPN and SVGIG (reference sequence). The CDR3 is made up of 14 amino acids. V lost 1 base to trimming and J lost 2 bases, with 9 bases between them.

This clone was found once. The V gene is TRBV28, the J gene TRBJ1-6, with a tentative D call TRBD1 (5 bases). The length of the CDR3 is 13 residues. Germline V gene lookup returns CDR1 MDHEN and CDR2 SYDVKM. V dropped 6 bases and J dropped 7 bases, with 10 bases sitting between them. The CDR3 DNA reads TGTGCCAGCAGGGGGCAGGAGAATTCACCCCTCCACTTT. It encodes CASRGQENSPLHF.

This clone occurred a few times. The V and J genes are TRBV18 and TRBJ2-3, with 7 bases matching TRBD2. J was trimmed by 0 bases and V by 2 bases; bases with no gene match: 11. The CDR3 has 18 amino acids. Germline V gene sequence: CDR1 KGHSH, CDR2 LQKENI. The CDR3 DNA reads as TGTGCCAGCTCACCAGGCGGACTAGGGGCACATAGCACAGATACGCAGTATTTT. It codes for CASSPGGLGAHSTDTQYF.

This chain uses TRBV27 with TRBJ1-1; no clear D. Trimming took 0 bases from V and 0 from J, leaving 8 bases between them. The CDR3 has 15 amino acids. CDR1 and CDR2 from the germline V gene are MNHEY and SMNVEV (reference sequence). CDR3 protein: CASSLSFLLNTEAFF. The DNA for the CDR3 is TGTGCCAGCAGTTTATCGTTCCTCCTGAACACTGAAGCTTTCTTT.

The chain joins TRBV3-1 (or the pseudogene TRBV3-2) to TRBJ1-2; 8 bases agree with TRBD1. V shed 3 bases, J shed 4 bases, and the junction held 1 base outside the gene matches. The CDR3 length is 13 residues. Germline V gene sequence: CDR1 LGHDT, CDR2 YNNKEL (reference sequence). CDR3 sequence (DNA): TGTGCCAGCAGCCAGACAGGGGCCTATGGCTACACCTTC. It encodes CASSQTGAYGYTF.

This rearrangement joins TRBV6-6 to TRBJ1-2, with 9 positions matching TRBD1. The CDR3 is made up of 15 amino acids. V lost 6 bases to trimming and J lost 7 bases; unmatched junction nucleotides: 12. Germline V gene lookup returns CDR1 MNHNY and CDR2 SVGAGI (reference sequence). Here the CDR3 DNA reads TGTGCCAGCAGCCAAGGGACAGGGCAAACGAGTGGCTACACCTTC. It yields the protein CASSQGTGQTSGYTF.

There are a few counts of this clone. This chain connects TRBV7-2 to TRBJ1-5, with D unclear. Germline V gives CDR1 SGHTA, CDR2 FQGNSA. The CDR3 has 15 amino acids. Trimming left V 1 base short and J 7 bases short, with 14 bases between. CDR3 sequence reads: CASSLEVSARQPQHF. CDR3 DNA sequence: TGTGCCAGCAGCTTAGAGGTCTCGGCGAGGCAGCCCCAGCATTTT.

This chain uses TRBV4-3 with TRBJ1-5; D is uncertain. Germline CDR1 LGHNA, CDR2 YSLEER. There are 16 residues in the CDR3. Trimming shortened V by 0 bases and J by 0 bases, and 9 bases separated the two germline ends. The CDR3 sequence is CASSQDLAVSNQPQHF. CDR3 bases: TGCGCCAGCAGCCAAGATCTGGCCGTTAGCAATCAGCCCCAGCATTTT.

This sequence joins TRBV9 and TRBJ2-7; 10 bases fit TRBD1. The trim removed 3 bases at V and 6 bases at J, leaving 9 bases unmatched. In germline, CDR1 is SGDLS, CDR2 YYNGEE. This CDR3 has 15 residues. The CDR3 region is CASSGQGASMGEQYF. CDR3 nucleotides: TGTGCCAGCAGCGGACAGGGGGCGTCAATGGGCGAGCAGTACTTC.

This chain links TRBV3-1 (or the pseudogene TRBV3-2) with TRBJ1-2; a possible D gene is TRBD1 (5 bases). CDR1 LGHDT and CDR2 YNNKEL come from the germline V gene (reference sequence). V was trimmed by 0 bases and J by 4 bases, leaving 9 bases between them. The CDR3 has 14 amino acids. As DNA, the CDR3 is TGTGCCAGCAGCCAAGAGGGGGGGGGCTATGGCTACACCTTC. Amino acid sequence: CASSQEGGGYGYTF.

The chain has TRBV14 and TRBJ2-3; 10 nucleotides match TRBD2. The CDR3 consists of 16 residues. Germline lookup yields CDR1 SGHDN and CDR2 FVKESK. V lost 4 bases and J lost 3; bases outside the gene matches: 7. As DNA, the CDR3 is TGTGCCAGCAGCCTGTTAAGCGGGGGGGTAACAGATACGCAGTATTTT. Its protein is CASSLLSGGVTDTQYF.

CDR3 in DNA: TGTGCCAGCAGTGACCCCAGGAAGCTTCATGGCTACACCTTC. It codes for CASSDPRKLHGYTF. The chain recombines TRBV2 with TRBJ1-2; D gene unclear. V was clipped by 3 bases and J by 6 bases, with 14 bases between them. Germline loops: CDR1 SNHLY, CDR2 FYNNEI. CDR3 length equals 14 residues.

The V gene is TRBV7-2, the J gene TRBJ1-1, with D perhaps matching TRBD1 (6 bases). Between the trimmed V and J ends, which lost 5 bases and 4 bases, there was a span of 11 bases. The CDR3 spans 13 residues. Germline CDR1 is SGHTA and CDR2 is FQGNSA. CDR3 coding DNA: TGTGCCAGCAGCCTTATGGGGGCCACTGAAGCTTTCTTT. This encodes CASSLMGATEAFF.

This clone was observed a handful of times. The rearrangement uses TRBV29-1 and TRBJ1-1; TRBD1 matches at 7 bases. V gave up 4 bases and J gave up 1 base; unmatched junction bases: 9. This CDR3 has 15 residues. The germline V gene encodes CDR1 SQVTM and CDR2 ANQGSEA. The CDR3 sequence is CSVVGPTGRNTEAFF. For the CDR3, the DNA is TGCAGCGTTGTGGGCCCGACAGGGAGGAACACTGAAGCTTTCTTT.

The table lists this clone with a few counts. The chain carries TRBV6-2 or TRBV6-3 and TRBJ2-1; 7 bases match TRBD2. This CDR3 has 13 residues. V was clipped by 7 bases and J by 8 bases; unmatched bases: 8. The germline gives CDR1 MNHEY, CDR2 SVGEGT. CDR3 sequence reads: CASTPGGGYEQFF. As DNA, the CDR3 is TGTGCCAGCACCCCCGGGGGAGGGTATGAGCAGTTCTTC.

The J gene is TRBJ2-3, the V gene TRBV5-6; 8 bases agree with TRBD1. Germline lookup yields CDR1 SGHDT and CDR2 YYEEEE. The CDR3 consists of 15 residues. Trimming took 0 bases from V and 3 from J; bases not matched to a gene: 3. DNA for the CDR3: TGTGCCAGCAGCTTGGACAGGGGGTCAACAGATACGCAGTATTTT. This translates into CASSLDRGSTDTQYF.

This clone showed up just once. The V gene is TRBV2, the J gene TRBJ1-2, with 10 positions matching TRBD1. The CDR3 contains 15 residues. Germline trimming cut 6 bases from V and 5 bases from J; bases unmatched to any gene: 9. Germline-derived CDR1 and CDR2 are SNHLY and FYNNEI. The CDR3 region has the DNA TGTGCCAGCAGCTCAACCCGACAGGGGGCATATGGCTACACCTTC. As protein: CASSSTRQGAYGYTF.